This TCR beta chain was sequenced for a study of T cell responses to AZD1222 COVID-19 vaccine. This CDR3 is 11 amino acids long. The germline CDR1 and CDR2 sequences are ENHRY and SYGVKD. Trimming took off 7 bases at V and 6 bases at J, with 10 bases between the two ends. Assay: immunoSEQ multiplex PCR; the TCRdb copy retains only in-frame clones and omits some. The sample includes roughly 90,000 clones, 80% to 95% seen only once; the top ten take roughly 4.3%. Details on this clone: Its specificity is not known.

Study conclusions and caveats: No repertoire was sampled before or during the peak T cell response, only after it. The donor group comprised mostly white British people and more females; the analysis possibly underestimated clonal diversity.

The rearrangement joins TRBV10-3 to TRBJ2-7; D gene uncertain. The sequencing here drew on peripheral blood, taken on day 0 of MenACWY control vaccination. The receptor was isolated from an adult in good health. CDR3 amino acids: CAIKGSGEQYF. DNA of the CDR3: TGTGCCATCAAAGGGTCAGGCGAGCAGTACTTC.